The entry that follows covers one T cell receptor (beta chain) sequence. These data belong to a study of T cell changes during pregnancy in multiple sclerosis. CDR1 GTSNPN and CDR2 SVGIG come from the germline V gene (reference sequence). The germline V and J ends were trimmed by 2 bases and 3 bases, with 10 bases remaining between them. This CDR3 comprises 13 residues. TCRdb keeps only in-frame clones here, not all; method: immunoSEQ multiplex PCR. The sample holds about 52,000 clones, just over 90% seen once. The input for sequencing was CD4+ T cells from peripheral blood mononuclear cells, taken before pregnancy. This receptor was obtained from a female donor with multiple sclerosis, enrolled in a pregnancy study. The chain is built from TRBV30 and TRBJ1-1; D gene ambiguous. CDR3 coding DNA: TGTGCCTGGAGTTCGGGCGGGGACACTGAAGCTTTCTTT. This gives the protein CAWSSGGDTEAFF.